These 32 T cell receptor beta chains share one sample of origin, sequenced in a study of shared clonotypes between healthy human individuals. Naive-designated CD8 cells lacked CD45RO, were positively enriched for CCR7, and omitted terminally differentiated effector memory CD45RA+ cells. Only in-frame clones appear in the TCRdb table, and some are missing; sequencing was by immunoSEQ multiplex PCR. The sample gives hundreds of thousands of clones, almost 95% of which show up once; approximately 25% is in the top ten. The source material was naive CD8+ T cells sorted from blood. The origin of the receptors is a young man in good health.

The genes are TRBV4-2 and TRBJ2-7; 14 bases match TRBD2. V shed 1 base and J 0 bases; nucleotides not matched to a gene: 2. The CDR3 is 17 amino acids. Germline V gives CDR1 LGHNA, CDR2 YNFKEQ. CDR3 protein: CASSQGGLAGVSYEQYF. CDR3 coding DNA: TGTGCCAGCAGCCAAGGGGGACTAGCGGGGGTCTCCTACGAGCAGTACTTC.

The chain joins TRBV5-1 to TRBJ2-1; 7 bases are shared with TRBD1. Germline CDR1 SGHRS, CDR2 YFSETQ. This CDR3 is 16 amino acids long. V dropped 3 bases and J dropped 5; count of bases not matched to a gene: 11. The CDR3 sequence is CASSSPQGTVNNEQFF. DNA for the CDR3: TGCGCCAGCAGCTCACCACAGGGGACGGTTAACAATGAGCAGTTCTTC.

This sequence joins TRBV30 and TRBJ2-7; 7 bases match TRBD2. J lost 6 bases, V lost 0 bases, and 8 bases had no gene match. The CDR3 has 14 amino acids. Germline assignment: CDR1 GTSNPN and CDR2 SVGIG (reference sequence). CDR3 DNA: TGTGCCTGGAGTGTGTGGGCGGGAGAGGGCGAGCAGTACTTC. Translating it yields CAWSVWAGEGEQYF.

The chain employs TRBV4-1 and TRBJ2-3, with 10 bases aligning to TRBD2. Germline CDR1 and CDR2: MGHRA and YSYEKL. The CDR3 is made up of 16 amino acids. J gave up 5 bases and V 4 bases, and 9 bases lay outside the gene matches. CDR3: CASSREAGGRQDTQYF. The CDR3 region has the DNA TGCGCCAGCAGCCGAGAAGCGGGAGGGCGTCAAGATACGCAGTATTTT.

This clone showed up just once. This sequence joins TRBV29-1 and TRBJ2-7; 9 positions agree with TRBD1. The CDR3 totals 12 residues. Germline CDR1 and CDR2: SQVTM and ANQGSEA. Trimming took 7 bases from V and 9 from J; bases not matched to a gene: 10. The CDR3 spells CSASGQGVRQYF. CDR3 sequence (DNA): TGCAGCGCCTCGGGACAGGGTGTTCGGCAGTACTTC.

The rearrangement joins TRBV5-4 to TRBJ2-3, with 7 bases aligning to TRBD1. CDR1 is SGHNT, CDR2 YYREEE, per germline (reference sequence). The CDR3 contains 16 residues. J lost 1 base, V lost 10 bases, and 15 bases had no gene match. The CDR3 reads CAFLRAGGSGTDTQYF. The CDR3 DNA follows: TGTGCCTTCCTTCGGGCAGGGGGTAGCGGCACAGATACGCAGTATTTT. The variable domain in full, completed from reference TRBV5-4 and TRBJ2-3, reads ETGVTQSPTHLIKTRGQQVTLRCSSQSGHNTVSWYQQALGQGPQFIFQYYREEENGRGNFPPRFSGLQFPNYSSELNVNALELDDSALYLCAFLRAGGSGTDTQYFGPGTRLTVL.

The V call is TRBV10-3, the J call TRBJ1-1; D might be TRBD1 (5 bases). Germline CDR1 ENHRY, CDR2 SYGVKD. The CDR3 loop spans 15 amino acids. V gave up 2 bases and J gave up 5 bases, with 15 bases separating them. This chain's CDR3 is CAISEEVAGLTEAFF. The DNA of the CDR3 is TGTGCCATCAGTGAGGAGGTTGCAGGGTTGACTGAAGCTTTCTTT.

The chain joins TRBV19 to TRBJ2-2; D possibly corresponds to TRBD2 (7 bases). Germline-derived CDR1 and CDR2 are LNHDA and SQIVND (reference sequence). The V end was cut by 3 bases, the J end by 5 bases, with 16 bases between. The CDR3 contains 16 residues. The CDR3 bases are TGTGCCAGTAGTATGGGGGCCGGACTAGGAACCGGGGAGCTGTTTTTT. Translated: CASSMGAGLGTGELFF.

The rearrangement links TRBV11-3 to TRBJ2-3; D gene uncertain. In germline, CDR1 is SGHNT, CDR2 YENEEA. This CDR3 comprises 13 residues. Trimming stripped 0 bases from V and 4 bases from J, with 5 bases between. In DNA, the CDR3 is TGTGCCAGCAGCTTAGATTTAGCAGATACGCAGTATTTT. The encoded protein is CASSLDLADTQYF.

This chain connects TRBV4-1 to TRBJ2-7; 7 positions agree with TRBD2. Trimming removed 1 base from V and 3 bases from J; junction bases left unmatched: 3. CDR1 is MGHRA, CDR2 YSYEKL, per germline. The CDR3 is 14 residues long. CDR3 residues: CASSQGEGYYEQYF. The DNA of the CDR3 is TGCGCCAGCAGCCAAGGGGAGGGTTACTACGAGCAGTACTTC.

The genes are TRBV7-9 and TRBJ1-4; D call uncertain. The CDR3 totals 12 residues. Per the germline V gene, CDR1 is SEHNR and CDR2 is FQNEAQ (reference sequence). Trimming shortened V by 8 bases and J by 4 bases, and 8 bases separated the two germline ends. CDR3 DNA: TGTGCCAGCCGCTCGGGTAATGAAAAACTGTTTTTT. The encoded protein is CASRSGNEKLFF. Full variable domain (rest looked up from reference TRBV7-9 and TRBJ1-4): DTGVSQNPRHKITKRGQNVTFRCDPISEHNRLYWYRQTLGQGPEFLTYFQNEAQLEKSRLLSDRFSAERPKGSFSTLEIQRTEQGDSAMYLCASRSGNEKLFFGSGTQLSVL.

With respect to this clone: The same CDR3 arises from other DNA sequences in this sample as well. The rearrangement links TRBV27 to TRBJ2-3, with TRBD2 matching 10 bases. V trimming: 2 bases; J trimming: 3 bases; junction bases outside the gene matches: 5. This CDR3 spans 16 amino acids. Germline V CDR1 and CDR2: MNHEY, SMNVEV (reference sequence). CDR3: CASSLLRAGGTDTQYF. The CDR3 DNA is TGTGCCAGCAGTTTACTTCGAGCGGGAGGGACAGATACGCAGTATTTT.

The genes are TRBV7-8 and TRBJ2-1; either TRBD1 or TRBD2 may supply D (6 bases each). This CDR3 comprises 15 residues. With 4 bases removed from V and 8 bases from J, the gap between germline ends came to 18 bases. Germline CDR1 SGHVS, CDR2 FQNEAQ. CDR3 sequence (DNA): TGTGCCAGCAGCTCATTTAGGGCAGGGGAGGATGAGCAGTTCTTC. It is translated as CASSSFRAGEDEQFF.

The chain joins TRBV28 to TRBJ2-7; weak D call: TRBD2 (6 bases). CDR3 size: 19 residues. Trimming removed 3 bases at V and 0 bases at J, with 24 bases between. In germline, CDR1 is MDHEN, CDR2 SYDVKM. The CDR3 spells CASSFSAPSMEGRSYEQYF. CDR3 DNA: TGTGCCAGCAGTTTCTCCGCCCCCTCTATGGAGGGCCGCTCCTACGAGCAGTACTTC.

This sequence joins TRBV4-3 and TRBJ2-7, with 7 bases aligning to TRBD2. CDR3 length equals 17 residues. In germline, CDR1 is LGHNA, CDR2 YSLEER. After removal of 0 bases from V and 2 bases from J, the junction contained 10 bases not matched to a gene. CDR3 sequence reads: CASSQERTSAVAYEQYF. DNA of the CDR3: TGCGCCAGCAGCCAAGAAAGAACTAGCGCTGTGGCCTACGAGCAGTACTTC.

The chain couples TRBV2 to TRBJ1-1; D perhaps matches TRBD1 (5 bases). The V end lost 4 bases, the J end lost 0 bases, and 12 bases lay between the germline ends. Germline loops: CDR1 SNHLY, CDR2 FYNNEI. This CDR3 is built from 15 residues. CDR3 DNA: TGTGCCAGCAGTGCCTCTGCGGGGGTGAACACTGAAGCTTTCTTT. Amino acid sequence: CASSASAGVNTEAFF.

The V and J genes are TRBV6-1 and TRBJ2-7, with a possible D match to TRBD2 (5 bases). Trimming cost V 9 bases and J 2 bases, with 11 bases left between them. The germline CDR1 and CDR2 sequences are MNHNS and SASEGT. The CDR3 length is 12 residues. The CDR3 reads CASSTGTYEQYF. The CDR3 DNA follows: TGTGCCAGTAGTACGGGGACCTACGAGCAGTACTTC.

The rearrangement joins TRBV5-4 to TRBJ2-1, with 8 nucleotides matching TRBD1. Germline CDR1 reads SGHNT; CDR2 reads YYREEE (reference sequence). The ends lost 3 bases at V and 4 bases at J; junction bases unmatched: 6. The CDR3 spans 15 residues. The CDR3 loop reads CASSSRGLAYNEQFF. As DNA, the CDR3 is TGTGCCAGCAGCTCCAGGGGGCTTGCGTACAATGAGCAGTTCTTC.

V and J are TRBV10-1 and TRBJ2-1; D is perhaps TRBD2 (6 bases). This CDR3 region has 15 residues. CDR1 and CDR2 (germline): WNHNN, SYGVQD (reference sequence). V lost 3 bases, J lost 7 bases, and 16 bases lay in between. The CDR3 DNA sequence: TGCGCCAGCAGTGAAGTAGCGGTCCGAGGTAATGAGCAGTTCTTC. Its protein is CASSEVAVRGNEQFF.

The V and J genes are TRBV6-6 and TRBJ2-5, with 9 bases aligning to TRBD1. This CDR3 comprises 15 residues. CDR1 MNHNY and CDR2 SVGAGI come from the germline V gene (reference sequence). The ends lost 2 bases at V and 3 bases at J; junction bases unmatched: 4. CDR3 nucleotides: TGTGCCAGCAGTTACCCTACAGGGGGCGAAGAGACCCAGTACTTC. Residues: CASSYPTGGEETQYF.

The CDR3 here is CASSQEVAGPTQYF. The CDR3 nucleotides read TGCGCCAGCAGCCAAGAGGTGGCGGGACCTACGCAGTATTTT. The chain recombines TRBV4-1 with TRBJ2-3; tentatively, D is TRBD2 (6 bases). The ends were cut back, 0 bases at V and 8 bases at J, with 12 bases in the middle. The CDR3 contains 14 residues. The germline V gene has CDR1 MGHRA and CDR2 YSYEKL.

The CDR3 spells CASSDIAGDPYNEQFF. CDR3 DNA sequence: TGTGCCAGCAGCGATATAGCGGGAGACCCCTACAATGAGCAGTTCTTC. This chain uses TRBV7-9 with TRBJ2-1, with TRBD2 identical over 9 bases. The CDR3 sequence is 16 residues long. V shed 5 bases, J shed 2 bases, and the junction held 7 bases outside the gene matches. Germline CDR1 is SEHNR and CDR2 is FQNEAQ (reference sequence).

The chain has TRBV29-1 and TRBJ2-1, with D perhaps matching TRBD2 (6 bases). The CDR3 sequence is 13 residues long. V was cut by 7 bases and J by 2 bases, with 12 bases left in between. Looked up from germline, CDR1 is SQVTM and CDR2 is ANQGSEA. CDR3 bases: TGCAGCGCGATAGCGGCTACCTACAATGAGCAGTTCTTC. This codes for CSAIAATYNEQFF.

This clone was found a few times. This chain uses TRBV23-1 with TRBJ1-2; 8 nucleotides agree with TRBD1. TRBV23-1 is identified as an open reading frame with a role that is uncertain. The CDR3 is made up of 13 amino acids. V shed 7 bases, J shed 4 bases, and the junction held 5 bases outside the gene matches. This CDR3 reads CASIPGGGYGYTF. The CDR3 nucleotides read TGCGCCAGCATCCCAGGGGGCGGCTATGGCTACACCTTC.

This sequence joins TRBV7-6 and TRBJ2-7; perhaps TRBD2 as D (6 bases). The CDR3 extends over 12 amino acids. CDR1 and CDR2 (germline): SGHVS, FNYEAQ. V lost 8 bases and J lost 0, with 8 bases in between. CDR3 nucleotide sequence: TGTGCCAGCGGCGGGAACTCCTACGAGCAGTACTTC. As protein: CASGGNSYEQYF.

The chain couples TRBV9 to TRBJ2-1; D is unclear. From germline, CDR1 is SGDLS and CDR2 YYNGEE. The CDR3 consists of 17 residues. V lost 0 bases and J lost 2, with 15 bases in between. The DNA for the CDR3 is TGTGCCAGCAGCGTAGGATGGGCAGGTACCGCCTACAATGAGCAGTTCTTC. Translated, it gives CASSVGWAGTAYNEQFF.

This chain connects TRBV19 to TRBJ1-3, with a possible D match to TRBD1 (5 bases). Germline CDR1 LNHDA, CDR2 SQIVND (reference sequence). V was shortened by 6 bases and J by 0 bases, with 15 bases between the two germline ends. CDR3 length: 16 amino acids. DNA for the CDR3: TGTGCCAGTAGCGGGGTTGACAGCGACTCTGGAAACACCATATATTTT. This codes for CASSGVDSDSGNTIYF.

V and J are TRBV27 and TRBJ2-5; TRBD2 matches 14 bases. Germline V gene sequence: CDR1 MNHEY, CDR2 SMNVEV (reference sequence). There are 18 residues in the CDR3. V was pared by 6 bases and J by 3 bases, with 12 bases of the junction left unmatched. This chain's CDR3 is CASRPGLAGERGKETQYF. The CDR3 coding sequence is TGTGCCAGCAGGCCGGGACTAGCGGGAGAAAGGGGTAAAGAGACCCAGTACTTC.

The J gene is TRBJ2-1, the V gene TRBV4-1; a weak D match, TRBD2 (6 bases). Germline V CDR1 and CDR2: MGHRA, YSYEKL. Trimming left V 2 bases short and J 7 bases short, with 18 bases between. There are 16 residues in the CDR3. CDR3 protein: CASSQRDGGASNEQFF. CDR3 DNA: TGCGCCAGCAGCCAAAGGGACGGCGGGGCCTCTAATGAGCAGTTCTTC.

The J gene is TRBJ1-1, the V gene TRBV7-9; D gene uncertain. Per germline, CDR1 SEHNR and CDR2 FQNEAQ (reference sequence). The CDR3 extends over 18 amino acids. V dropped 2 bases and J dropped 0 bases, with 19 bases sitting between them. In nucleotides, the CDR3 is TGTGCCAGCAGCTTAATCAACAAAACGGGATACATGAACACTGAAGCTTTCTTT. Translation gives CASSLINKTGYMNTEAFF.

This clone was counted between two and nine times. The gene calls are TRBV6-6 and TRBJ2-7; D possibly corresponds to TRBD1 (6 bases). V was cut by 10 bases and J by 1 base, with 14 bases left in between. Looked up from germline, CDR1 is MNHNY and CDR2 is SVGAGI (reference sequence). The CDR3 extends over 13 amino acids. The DNA for the CDR3 is TGTGCCACACGGGACAAGGGTTCCTACGAGCAGTACTTC. Protein: CATRDKGSYEQYF.

This sequence joins TRBV13 and TRBJ2-7, with TRBD1 matching over 9 bases. The CDR3 runs to 13 residues. J gave up 3 bases and V 4 bases, and 1 base lay outside the gene matches. Germline values: CDR1 PRHDT, CDR2 FYEKMQ (reference sequence). The CDR3 nucleotides read TGTGCCAGCAGCTGGGGACAGGGCTACGAGCAGTACTTC. Its translation is CASSWGQGYEQYF.